This T cell receptor (beta chain) was sequenced for a study of cytomegalovirus exposure and HLA in healthy donors. The primer mix had 60 Vbeta and 13 Jbeta primers. Measured with immunoSEQ multiplex PCR; TCRdb has only the in-frame clones, and not every one. Altogether 160,000 or so clones are present, less than 90% being singletons, with the ten largest covering 0.8% to 1.3%. Material for sequencing was PBMCs. The TCR originated in a man under 40 in good health and CMV-seronegative.

CDR3 in amino acids: CASSPPRAGGPHEQYF. The CDR3 nucleotides are TGTGCCAGCAGTCCACCGAGAGCGGGGGGGCCCCACGAGCAGTACTTC. J is TRBJ2-7 and V is TRBV28, with 10 bases fitting TRBD2. The CDR3 extends over 16 amino acids. Germline V lookup: CDR1 MDHEN, CDR2 SYDVKM. After removal of 5 bases from V and 5 bases from J, the junction contained 12 bases not matched to a gene.